This T cell receptor (beta chain) was observed in a study of shared clonotypes between healthy human individuals. The study, taken as a whole, reports: Memory subsets generally showed lower estimated richness than naive subsets.

This CDR3 region has 17 residues. In germline, CDR1 is MNHEY, CDR2 SMNVEV (reference sequence). Deep level was the assay's run setting. Here immunoSEQ multiplex PCR was the method, and the copy in TCRdb shows in-frame clones only, minus some. The sample has about 1.1 million clones, roughly 74% seen once. With respect to this clone: Its specificity is unknown. The junction and the germline gene differ at one end; a read error may be behind it. The same CDR3 arises from other DNA sequences in this sample as well.

Subsets obtained from CD4+ cells comprised CD45RA+ naive and CD45RA-negative memory cells. This receptor was taken from a young man in good health. Some clones in this sample may be carry-over from other donors' samples. This chain uses TRBV27 with TRBJ1-1, with D perhaps matching TRBD1 (6 bases). What was sequenced was memory CD4+ T cells from PBMCs. Described subset: CD45RA-negative fraction. The CDR3 DNA reads TGTGCCAGCAGTTTACGGCAGGGGAGGACTACGAACACTGAGGCTTTCTTT. Its translation: CASSLRQGRTTNTEAFF.